This T cell receptor beta chain was obtained from a study of blood T cell repertoires in COVID-19. The data were produced by immunoSEQ multiplex PCR, yet TCRdb's version contains in-frame clones alone and is incomplete. Among 130,000 or so clones, around nine tenths were seen once, and the ten largest hold less than 8%. Deletions cut 0 bases from V and 1 base from J, with 9 bases between. The CDR3 runs 15 residues. Germline CDR1 is MGHDK and CDR2 is SYGVNS. This TCR came from a man aged 50 to 60 with acute or convalescent COVID-19. The sample was peripheral blood. This rearrangement joins TRBV25-1 to TRBJ2-5, with a weak D call TRBD1 (6 bases). The CDR3 DNA sequence: TGTGCCAGCAGTGAATATCCAGGGGTCCAAGAGACCCAGTACTTC. Amino acid sequence: CASSEYPGVQETQYF.